In this sample, the clone carrying this T cell receptor beta chain turned up once. The antigen is unknown. The data originate from a study of T cell responses to AZD1222 COVID-19 vaccine. Study observations and caveats: Scientists sampled the repertoires only once the peak T cell response had passed. Most donors were white British and more were female, and clonal diversity was possibly underestimated. Receipt of two AZD1222 doses was followed by a rise in Spike-specific TCR breadth and depth.

Measured with immunoSEQ multiplex PCR; TCRdb has only the in-frame clones, and not every one. The repertoire holds under 150,000 clones, approximately 90% seen once, with about 6% in the top ten. The material was peripheral blood, obtained 28 days after the second AZD1222 dose. The receptor comes from an adult who received the AZD1222 COVID-19 vaccine.

The DNA of the CDR3 is TGCGCCAGCAGAACCGGACAGGGCCAATCCTACGAGCAGTACTTC. Its protein is CASRTGQGQSYEQYF. V gene TRBV10-2 combines with J gene TRBJ2-7, with TRBD1 matching 8 bases. There are 15 residues in the CDR3. The ends lost 6 bases at V and 1 base at J; junction bases unmatched: 8. Germline-derived CDR1 and CDR2 are WSHSY and SAAADI.